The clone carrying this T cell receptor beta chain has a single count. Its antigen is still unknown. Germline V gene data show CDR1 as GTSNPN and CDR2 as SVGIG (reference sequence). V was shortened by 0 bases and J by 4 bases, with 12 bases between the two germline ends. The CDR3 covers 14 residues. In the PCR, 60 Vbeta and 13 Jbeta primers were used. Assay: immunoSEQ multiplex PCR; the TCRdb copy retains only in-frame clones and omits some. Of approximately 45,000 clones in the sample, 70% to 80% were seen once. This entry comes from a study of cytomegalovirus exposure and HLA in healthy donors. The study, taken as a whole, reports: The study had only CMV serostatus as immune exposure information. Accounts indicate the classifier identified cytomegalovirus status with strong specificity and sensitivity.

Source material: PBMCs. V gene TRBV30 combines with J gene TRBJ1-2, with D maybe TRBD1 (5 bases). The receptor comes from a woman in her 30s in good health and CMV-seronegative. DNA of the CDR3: TGTGCCTGGAGTGTCTTCAGGGTTGGCTATGGCTACACCTTC. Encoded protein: CAWSVFRVGYGYTF.